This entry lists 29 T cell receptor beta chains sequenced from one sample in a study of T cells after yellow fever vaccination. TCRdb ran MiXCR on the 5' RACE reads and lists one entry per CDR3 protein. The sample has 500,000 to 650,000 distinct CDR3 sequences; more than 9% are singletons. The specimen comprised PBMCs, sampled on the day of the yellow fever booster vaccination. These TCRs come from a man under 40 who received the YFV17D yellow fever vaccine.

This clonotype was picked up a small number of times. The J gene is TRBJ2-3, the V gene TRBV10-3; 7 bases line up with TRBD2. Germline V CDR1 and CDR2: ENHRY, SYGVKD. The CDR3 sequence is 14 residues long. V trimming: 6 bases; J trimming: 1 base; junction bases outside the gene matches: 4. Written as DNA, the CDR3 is TGTGCCATCAGGGCGGGAGAGGGCACAGATACGCAGTATTTT. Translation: CAIRAGEGTDTQYF.

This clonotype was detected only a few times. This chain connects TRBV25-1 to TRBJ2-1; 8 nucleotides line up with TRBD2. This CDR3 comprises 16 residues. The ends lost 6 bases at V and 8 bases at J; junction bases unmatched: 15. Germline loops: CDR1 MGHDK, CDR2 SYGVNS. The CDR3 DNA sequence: TGTGCCAGCAGGTCTTGGCTTGAAGCGGGAGAAGATGAGCAGTTCTTC. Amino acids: CASRSWLEAGEDEQFF.

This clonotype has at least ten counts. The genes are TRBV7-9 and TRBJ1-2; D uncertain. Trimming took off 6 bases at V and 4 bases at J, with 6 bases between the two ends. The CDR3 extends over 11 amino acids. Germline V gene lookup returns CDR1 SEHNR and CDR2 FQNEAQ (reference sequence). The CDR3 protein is CASSVGYGYTF. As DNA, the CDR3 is TGTGCCAGCAGTGTCGGCTATGGCTACACCTTC.

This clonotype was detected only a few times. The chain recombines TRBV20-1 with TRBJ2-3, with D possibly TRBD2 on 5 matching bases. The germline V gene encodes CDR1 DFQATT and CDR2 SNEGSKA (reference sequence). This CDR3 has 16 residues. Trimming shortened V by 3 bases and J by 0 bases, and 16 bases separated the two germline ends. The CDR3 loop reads CSARVKQRLSTDTQYF. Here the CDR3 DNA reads TGCAGTGCTAGGGTCAAACAGCGGTTAAGCACAGATACGCAGTATTTT.

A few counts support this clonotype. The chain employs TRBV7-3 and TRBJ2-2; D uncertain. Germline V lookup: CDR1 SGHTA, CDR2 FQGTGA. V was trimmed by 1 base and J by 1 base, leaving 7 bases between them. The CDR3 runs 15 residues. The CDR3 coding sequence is TGTGCCAGCAGCTTAAGAACGGTGAACACCGGGGAGCTGTTTTTT. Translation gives CASSLRTVNTGELFF.

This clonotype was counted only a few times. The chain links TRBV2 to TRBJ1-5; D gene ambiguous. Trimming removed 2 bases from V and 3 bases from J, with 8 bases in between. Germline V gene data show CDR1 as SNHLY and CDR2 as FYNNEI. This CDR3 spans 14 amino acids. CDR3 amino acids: CASSEQVDNQPQHF. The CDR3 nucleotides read TGTGCCAGCAGTGAACAGGTCGACAATCAGCCCCAGCATTTT.

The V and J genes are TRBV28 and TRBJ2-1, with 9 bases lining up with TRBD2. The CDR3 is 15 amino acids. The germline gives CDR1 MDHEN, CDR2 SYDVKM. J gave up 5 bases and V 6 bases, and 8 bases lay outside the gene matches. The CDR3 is CASSRRLAANNEQFF. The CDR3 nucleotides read TGTGCCAGCAGCCGGAGACTAGCGGCTAACAATGAGCAGTTCTTC.

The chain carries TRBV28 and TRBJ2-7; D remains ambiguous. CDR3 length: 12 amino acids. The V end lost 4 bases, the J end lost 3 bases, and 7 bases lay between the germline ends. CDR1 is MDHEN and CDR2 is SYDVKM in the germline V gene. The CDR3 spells CASSSSHYEQYF. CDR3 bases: TGTGCCAGCAGTTCTTCTCACTACGAGCAGTACTTC.

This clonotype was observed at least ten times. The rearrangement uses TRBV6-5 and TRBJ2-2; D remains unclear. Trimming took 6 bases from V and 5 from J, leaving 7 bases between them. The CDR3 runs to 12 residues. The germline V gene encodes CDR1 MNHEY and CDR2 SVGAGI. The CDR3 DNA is TGTGCCAGCAGAATGGGTACCGGGGAGCTGTTTTTT. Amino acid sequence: CASRMGTGELFF.

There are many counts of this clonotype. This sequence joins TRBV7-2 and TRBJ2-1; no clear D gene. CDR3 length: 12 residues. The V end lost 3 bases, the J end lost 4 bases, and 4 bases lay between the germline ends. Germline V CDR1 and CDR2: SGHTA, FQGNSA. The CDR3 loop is CASSFFYNEQFF. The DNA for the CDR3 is TGTGCCAGCAGCTTCTTTTACAATGAGCAGTTCTTC. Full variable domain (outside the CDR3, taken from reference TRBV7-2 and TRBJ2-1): GAGVSQSPSNKVTEKGKDVELRCDPISGHTALYWYRQSLGQGLEFLIYFQGNSAPDKSGLPSDRFSAERTGGSVSTLTIQRTQQEDSAVYLCASSFFYNEQFFGPGTRLTVL.

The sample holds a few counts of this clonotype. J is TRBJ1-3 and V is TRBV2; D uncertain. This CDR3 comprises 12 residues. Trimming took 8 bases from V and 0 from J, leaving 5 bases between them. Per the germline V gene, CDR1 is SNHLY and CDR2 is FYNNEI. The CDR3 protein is CASLVSGNTIYF. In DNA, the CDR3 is TGTGCCAGCCTGGTCTCTGGAAACACCATATATTTT. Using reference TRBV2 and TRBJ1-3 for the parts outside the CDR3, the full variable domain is EPEVTQTPSHQVTQMGQEVILRCVPISNHLYFYWYRQILGQKVEFLVSFYNNEISEKSEIFDDQFSVERPDGSNFTLKIRSTKLEDSAMYFCASLVSGNTIYFGEGSWLTVV.

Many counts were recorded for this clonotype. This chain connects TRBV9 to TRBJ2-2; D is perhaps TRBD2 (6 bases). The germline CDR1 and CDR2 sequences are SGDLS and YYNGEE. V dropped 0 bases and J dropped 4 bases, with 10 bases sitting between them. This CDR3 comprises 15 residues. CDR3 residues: CASSVAGDSTGELFF. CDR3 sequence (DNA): TGTGCCAGCAGCGTAGCGGGAGACAGCACCGGGGAGCTGTTTTTT.

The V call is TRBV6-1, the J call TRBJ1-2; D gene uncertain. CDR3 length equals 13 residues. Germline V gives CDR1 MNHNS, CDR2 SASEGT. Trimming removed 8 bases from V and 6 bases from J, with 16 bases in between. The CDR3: CASREPGRDGYTF. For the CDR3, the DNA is TGTGCCAGCCGAGAGCCAGGACGGGATGGCTACACCTTC.

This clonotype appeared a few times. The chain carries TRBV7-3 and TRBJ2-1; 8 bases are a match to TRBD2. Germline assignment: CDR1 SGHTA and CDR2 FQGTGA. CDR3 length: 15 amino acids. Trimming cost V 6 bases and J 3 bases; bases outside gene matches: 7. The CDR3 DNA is TGTGCCAGCAGTATGGGTCTAGCGGGCTACAATGAGCAGTTCTTC. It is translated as CASSMGLAGYNEQFF.

CDR3 loop: CASSHGQGANEQFF. DNA of the CDR3: TGTGCCAGCAGCCACGGACAGGGGGCGAATGAGCAGTTCTTC. V gene TRBV7-2 combines with J gene TRBJ2-1; 11 bases agree with TRBD1. V gave up 5 bases and J gave up 7 bases; unmatched junction bases: 4. Looked up from germline, CDR1 is SGHTA and CDR2 is FQGNSA. The length of the CDR3 is 14 residues. Drawing the rest from reference TRBV7-2 and TRBJ2-1, the complete variable domain is GAGVSQSPSNKVTEKGKDVELRCDPISGHTALYWYRQSLGQGLEFLIYFQGNSAPDKSGLPSDRFSAERTGGSVSTLTIQRTQQEDSAVYLCASSHGQGANEQFFGPGTRLTVL.

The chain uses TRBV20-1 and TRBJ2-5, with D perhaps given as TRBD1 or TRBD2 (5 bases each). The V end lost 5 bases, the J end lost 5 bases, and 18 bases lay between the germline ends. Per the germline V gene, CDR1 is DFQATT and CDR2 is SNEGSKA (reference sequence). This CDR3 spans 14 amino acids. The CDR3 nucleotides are TGCAGTGCTCAAGGGGCCCCATCGGGGGAGACCCAGTACTTC. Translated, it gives CSAQGAPSGETQYF.

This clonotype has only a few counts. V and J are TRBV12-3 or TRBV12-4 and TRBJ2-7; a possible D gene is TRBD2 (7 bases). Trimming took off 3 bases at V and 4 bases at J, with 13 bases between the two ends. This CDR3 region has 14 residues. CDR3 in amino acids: CASSFRRGAYEQYF. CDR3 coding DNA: TGTGCCAGCAGTTTCCGCCGGGGGGCGTACGAGCAGTACTTC.

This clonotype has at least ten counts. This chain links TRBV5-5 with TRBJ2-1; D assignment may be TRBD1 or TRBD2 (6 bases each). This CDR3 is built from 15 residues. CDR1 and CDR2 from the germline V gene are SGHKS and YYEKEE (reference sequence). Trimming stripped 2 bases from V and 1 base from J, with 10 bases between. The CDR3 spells CASSFLGGSYNEQFF. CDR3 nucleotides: TGTGCCAGCAGCTTTTTAGGGGGGTCCTACAATGAGCAGTTCTTC.

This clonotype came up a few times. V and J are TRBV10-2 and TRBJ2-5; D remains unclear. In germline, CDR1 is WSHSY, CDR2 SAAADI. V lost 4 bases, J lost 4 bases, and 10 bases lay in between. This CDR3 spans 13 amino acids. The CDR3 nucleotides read TGCGCCAGCAGTGGTCAACTGACAGAGACCCAGTACTTC. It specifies CASSGQLTETQYF.

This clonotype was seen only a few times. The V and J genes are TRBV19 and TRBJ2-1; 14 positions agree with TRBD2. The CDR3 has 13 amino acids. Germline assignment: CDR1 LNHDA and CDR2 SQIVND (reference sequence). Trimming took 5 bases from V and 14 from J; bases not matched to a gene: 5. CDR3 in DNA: TGTGCCAGTAGTTTGGGGACTAGCGGGAGTAAGTTCTTC. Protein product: CASSLGTSGSKFF.

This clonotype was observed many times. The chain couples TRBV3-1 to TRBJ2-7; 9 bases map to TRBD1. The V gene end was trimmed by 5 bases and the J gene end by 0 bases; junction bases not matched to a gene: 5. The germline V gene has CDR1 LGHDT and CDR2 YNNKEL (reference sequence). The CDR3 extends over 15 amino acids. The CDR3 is CASSKGQGGSYEQYF. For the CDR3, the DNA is TGTGCCAGCAGCAAGGGACAGGGAGGCTCCTACGAGCAGTACTTC.

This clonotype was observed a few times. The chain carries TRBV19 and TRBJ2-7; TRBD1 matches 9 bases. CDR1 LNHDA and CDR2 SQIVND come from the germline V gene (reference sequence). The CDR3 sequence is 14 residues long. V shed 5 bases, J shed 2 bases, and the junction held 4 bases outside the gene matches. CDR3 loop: CASSGDRVPYEQYF. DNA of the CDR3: TGTGCCAGTAGTGGGGACAGGGTCCCCTACGAGCAGTACTTC. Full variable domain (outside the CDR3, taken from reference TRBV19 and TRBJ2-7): DGGITQSPKYLFRKEGQNVTLSCEQNLNHDAMYWYRQDPGQGLRLIYYSQIVNDFQKGDIAEGYSVSREKKESFPLTVTSAQKNPTAFYLCASSGDRVPYEQYFGPGTRLTVT.

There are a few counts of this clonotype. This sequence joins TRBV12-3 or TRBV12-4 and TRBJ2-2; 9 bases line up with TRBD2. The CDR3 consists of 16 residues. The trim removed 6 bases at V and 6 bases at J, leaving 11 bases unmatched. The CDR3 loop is CASRVAGEVLAGELFF. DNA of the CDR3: TGTGCCAGCAGGGTAGCGGGAGAAGTTTTAGCCGGGGAGCTGTTTTTT.

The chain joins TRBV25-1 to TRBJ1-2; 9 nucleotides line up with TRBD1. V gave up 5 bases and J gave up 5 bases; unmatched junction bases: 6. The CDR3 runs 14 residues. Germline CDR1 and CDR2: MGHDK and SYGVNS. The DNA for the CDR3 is TGTGCCAGCAGTACTTGGACAGGGGAGTATGGCTACACCTTC. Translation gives CASSTWTGEYGYTF.

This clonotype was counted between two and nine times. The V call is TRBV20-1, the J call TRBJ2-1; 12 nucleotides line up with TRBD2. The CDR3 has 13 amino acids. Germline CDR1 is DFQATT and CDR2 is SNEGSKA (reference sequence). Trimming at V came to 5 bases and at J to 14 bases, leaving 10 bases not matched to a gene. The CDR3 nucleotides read TGCAGTGCTGCCGGGACTAGCGGGCAGATCGAGTTCTTC. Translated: CSAAGTSGQIEFF.

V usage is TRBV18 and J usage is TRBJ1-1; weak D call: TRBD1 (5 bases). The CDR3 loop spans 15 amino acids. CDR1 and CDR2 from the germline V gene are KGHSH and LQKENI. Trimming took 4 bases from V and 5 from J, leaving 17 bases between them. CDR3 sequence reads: CASSRDRYEGTEAFF. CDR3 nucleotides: TGTGCCAGCTCACGGGACCGCTACGAGGGGACTGAAGCTTTCTTT.

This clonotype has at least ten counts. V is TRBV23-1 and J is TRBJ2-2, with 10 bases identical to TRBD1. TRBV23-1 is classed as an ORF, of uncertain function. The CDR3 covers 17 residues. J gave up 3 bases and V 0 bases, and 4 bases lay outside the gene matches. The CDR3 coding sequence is TGCGCCAGCAGTCAATCGAGAGGGACAGGGGACACCGGGGAGCTGTTTTTT. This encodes CASSQSRGTGDTGELFF.

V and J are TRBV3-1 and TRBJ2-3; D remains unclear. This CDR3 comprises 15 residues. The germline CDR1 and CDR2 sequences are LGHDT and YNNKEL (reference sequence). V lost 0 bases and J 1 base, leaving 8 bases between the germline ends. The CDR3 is CASSQELLGTDTQYF. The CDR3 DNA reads TGTGCCAGCAGCCAAGAACTACTGGGCACAGATACGCAGTATTTT.

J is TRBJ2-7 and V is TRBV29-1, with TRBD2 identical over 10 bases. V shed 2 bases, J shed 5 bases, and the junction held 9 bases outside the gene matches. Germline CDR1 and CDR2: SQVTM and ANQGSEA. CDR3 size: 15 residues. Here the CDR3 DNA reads TGCAGCGTTGAACGACGGCTAGCGGGAGACCACGAGCAGTACTTC. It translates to CSVERRLAGDHEQYF.